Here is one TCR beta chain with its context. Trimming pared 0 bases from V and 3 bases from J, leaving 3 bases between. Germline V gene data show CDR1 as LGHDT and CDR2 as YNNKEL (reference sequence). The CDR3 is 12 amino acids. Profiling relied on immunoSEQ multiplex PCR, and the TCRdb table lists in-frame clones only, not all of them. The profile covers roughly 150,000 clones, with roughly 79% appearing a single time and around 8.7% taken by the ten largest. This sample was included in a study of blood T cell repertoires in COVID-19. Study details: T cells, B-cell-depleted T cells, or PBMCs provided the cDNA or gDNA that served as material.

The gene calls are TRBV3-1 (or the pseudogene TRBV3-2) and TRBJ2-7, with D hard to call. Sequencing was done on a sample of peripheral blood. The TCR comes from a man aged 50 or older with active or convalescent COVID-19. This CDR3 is CASSQDIYEQYF. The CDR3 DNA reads TGTGCCAGCAGCCAAGACATCTACGAGCAGTACTTC.